This T cell receptor (beta chain) was retrieved from a study of CD8 T cells in ankylosing spondylitis. A remark on this clonotype: Its antigen is undetermined.

Quantitative 5'-RACE with molecular barcodes was used to make the TCR beta libraries. Each CDR3 protein is one row after TCRdb ran MiXCR on the 5' RACE reads. This sample has 250,000 or so distinct CDR3 sequences, with roughly 18% found just once. Study observations and caveats: Fewer than 10 highly homologous variants formed a TCR beta motif that appeared characteristic of ankylosing spondylitis blood. Reportedly, matched ankylosing spondylitis synovial fluid was significantly enriched for disease-linked clones.

The sequencing sample was made of blood, either unsorted or a sorted T cell fraction (not recorded which). The receptor was derived from a male donor with ankylosing spondylitis or in good health (not recorded which).

The CDR3 coding sequence is TGTGCCAGCAGCGTAGCTACTGAGATAGATACGCAGTATTTT. The encoded protein is CASSVATEIDTQYF. This chain connects TRBV9 to TRBJ2-3; D is undetermined. Germline V gives CDR1 SGDLS, CDR2 YYNGEE. The V and J ends lost 0 bases and 5 bases respectively, with 10 bases between them. This CDR3 comprises 14 residues.